This T cell receptor beta chain was recorded in a study of blood T cell repertoires in COVID-19. Generated by immunoSEQ multiplex PCR, the TCRdb table keeps only in-frame clones and is missing some. The sample lists 50,000 to 60,000 clones, about 90% occurring once. The CDR3 is made up of 16 amino acids. Looked up from germline, CDR1 is KGHSH and CDR2 is LQKENI. With V trimmed by 3 bases and J by 2 bases, 6 bases remained unmatched. This chain connects TRBV18 to TRBJ2-1; 8 bases agree with TRBD2. Sequences were obtained from peripheral blood. The clonotype comes from a man aged 60-69 years with active COVID-19. The CDR3 DNA sequence: TGTGCCAGCTCACCCTCACGGGAGGGCGCCTACAATGAGCAGTTCTTC. This encodes CASSPSREGAYNEQFF.